The present entry profiles one T cell receptor beta chain with its context. Antigen: not known. TCRdb re-called the reads through MiXCR, storing one row per CDR3 protein. The sample comprises about 570,000 distinct CDR3 sequences, 40% of which are singletons, and about 46% rests with the top ten. Germline CDR1 SNHLY, CDR2 FYNNEI. V lost 6 bases and J 3 bases, leaving 17 bases between the germline ends. CDR3 size: 15 residues. The data stem from a study of T cell repertoires in cytomegalovirus infection. Study overall: Public TCR beta signatures were indicative of both CMV infection and a matching HLA type.

Study-wide results and caveats: Frequencies of public TCR beta families were cumulated, and this identified carriers of CMV plus the relevant HLA. CMV-specific TCR beta clonotypes restricted by HLA-C were the ones dominating the ex vivo response.

Sequenced material: cultured PBMCs, taken from culture after CMV antigen stimulation. The chain links TRBV2 to TRBJ1-1, with D possibly matching TRBD1 (5 bases). The clonotype comes from a human donor in good health (CMV status not recorded). Some clones in this sample may be carry-over from other donors' samples. CDR3 sequence: CASSPRGGIYTEAFF. As DNA, the CDR3 is TGTGCCAGCAGCCCGCGTGGGGGAATTTACACTGAAGCTTTCTTT. Full variable domain (remainder filled in from reference TRBV2 and TRBJ1-1): EPEVTQTPSHQVTQMGQEVILRCVPISNHLYFYWYRQILGQKVEFLVSFYNNEISEKSEIFDDQFSVERPDGSNFTLKIRSTKLEDSAMYFCASSPRGGIYTEAFFGQGTRLTVV.